This T cell receptor beta chain was sequenced for a study of OX40 agonist ivuxolimab in advanced cancers. About the research overall: Age averaged around 58 years (range about 20 to 79), and 70% to 85% were male.

Sequencing was performed with immunoSEQ multiplex PCR; in TCRdb, only in-frame clones are kept and a portion is missing. The table records about 99,000 clones, about 96% of them present only once. Study conclusions and caveats: Dose levels from 0.1 to 3.0 mg/kg saw CD4+ and CD8+ blood T cells expand clonally by week 6.

The CDR3 runs to 15 residues. Germline assignment: CDR1 MNHEY and CDR2 SMNVEV (reference sequence). V was cut by 5 bases and J by 5 bases, with 18 bases left in between. This clone has a single count. Its antigen is undetermined. This receptor was obtained from an adult with an advanced solid tumor such as melanoma, head and neck, liver or kidney cancer. The sample consisted of CD4+ or CD8+ T cells sorted from blood, taken in a trial of the OX40 agonist ivuxolimab. V is TRBV27 and J is TRBJ2-5; unclear D gene. The CDR3 DNA reads as TGTGCCAGCAGTCTACAAAGCCCCCATTGGGAGACCCAGTACTTC. It is translated as CASSLQSPHWETQYF.